What follows is one T cell receptor beta chain and its context. Per the germline V gene, CDR1 is MNHNS and CDR2 is SASEGT. CDR3 size: 12 residues. With V trimmed by 8 bases and J by 7 bases, 4 bases remained unmatched. Data came from immunoSEQ multiplex PCR; TCRdb stores just in-frame clones and leaves some out. The table lists tens of thousands of clones, 91% of them singletons. This specimen comes from a study of T cell changes during pregnancy in multiple sclerosis. The sample consisted of PBMCs, taken in the first trimester of pregnancy. This clonotype originated in a female donor in good health, serving as a control in a pregnancy study. Some clones in this sample may be carry-over from other donors' samples. This chain connects TRBV6-1 to TRBJ2-4, with 8 bases lining up with TRBD2. This CDR3 reads CASAAGANIQYF. In DNA, the CDR3 is TGTGCCAGCGCAGCGGGAGCGAACATTCAGTACTTC.